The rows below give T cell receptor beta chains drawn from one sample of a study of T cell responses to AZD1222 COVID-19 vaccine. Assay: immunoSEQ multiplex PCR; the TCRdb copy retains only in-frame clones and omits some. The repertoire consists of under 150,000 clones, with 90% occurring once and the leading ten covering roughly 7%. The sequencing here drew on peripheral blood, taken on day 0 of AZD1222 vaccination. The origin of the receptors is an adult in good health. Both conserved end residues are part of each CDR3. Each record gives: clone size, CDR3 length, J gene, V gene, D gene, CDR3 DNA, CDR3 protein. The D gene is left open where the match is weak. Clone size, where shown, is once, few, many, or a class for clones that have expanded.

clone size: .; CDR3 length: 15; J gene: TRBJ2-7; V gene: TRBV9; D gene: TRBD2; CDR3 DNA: TGTGCCAGCAGCGTAGGAGTAGCGGGACTGTGGGAGCAGTACTTC; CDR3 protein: CASSVGVAGLWEQYF
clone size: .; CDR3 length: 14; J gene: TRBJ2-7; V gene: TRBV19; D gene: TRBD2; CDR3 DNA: TGTGCCAGTAGTATGACTAGCGGAAACTACGAGCAGTACTTC; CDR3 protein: CASSMTSGNYEQYF
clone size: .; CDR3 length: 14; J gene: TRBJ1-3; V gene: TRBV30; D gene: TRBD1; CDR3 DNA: TGTGCCTGGACAGAAGGGGGCTCAGGAAACACCATATATTTT; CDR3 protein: CAWTEGGSGNTIYF
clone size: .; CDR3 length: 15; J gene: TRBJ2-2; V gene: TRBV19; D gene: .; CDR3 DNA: TGTGCCAGTAGTGTGTTATTCGCGAACACCGGGGAGCTGTTTTTT; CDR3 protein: CASSVLFANTGELFF
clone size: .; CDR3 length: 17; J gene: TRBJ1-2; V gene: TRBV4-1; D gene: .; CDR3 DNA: TGCGCCAGCAGCCAAGATCCCACCCCAGTAACTAACTATGGCTACACCTTC; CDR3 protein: CASSQDPTPVTNYGYTF
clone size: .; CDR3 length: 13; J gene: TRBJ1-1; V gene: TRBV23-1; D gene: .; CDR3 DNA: TGCGCCAGCAGTCAATCGGCAGACACTGAAGCTTTCTTT; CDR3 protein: CASSQSADTEAFF
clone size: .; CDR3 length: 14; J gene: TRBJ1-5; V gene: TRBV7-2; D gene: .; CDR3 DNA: TGTGCCAGCAGCCCGGACGGTTATTATCAGCCCCAGCATTTT; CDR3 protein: CASSPDGYYQPQHF
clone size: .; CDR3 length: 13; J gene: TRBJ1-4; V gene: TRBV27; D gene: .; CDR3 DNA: TGTGCCAGCAGTTTATCGGGGGGTGAAAAACTGTTTTTT; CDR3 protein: CASSLSGGEKLFF
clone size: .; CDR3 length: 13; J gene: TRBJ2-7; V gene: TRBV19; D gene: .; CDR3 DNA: TGTGCCAGTAGTACCACAGGGTCCTACGAGCAGTACTTC; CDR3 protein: CASSTTGSYEQYF
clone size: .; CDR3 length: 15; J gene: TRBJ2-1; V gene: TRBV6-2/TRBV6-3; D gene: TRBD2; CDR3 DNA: TGTGCCAGCGGCCCTGGGGGCGGGAGGGCCCCTGAGCAGTTCTTC; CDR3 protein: CASGPGGGRAPEQFF
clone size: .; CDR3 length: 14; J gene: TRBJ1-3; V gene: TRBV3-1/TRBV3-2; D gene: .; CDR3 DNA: TGTGCCAGCAGCCAAGACCACGGTGGAAACACCATATATTTT; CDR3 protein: CASSQDHGGNTIYF
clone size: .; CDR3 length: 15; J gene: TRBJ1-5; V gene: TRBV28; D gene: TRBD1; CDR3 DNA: TGTGCCAGCAGGGCACAGGGGTTGGGCAATCAGCCCCAGCATTTT; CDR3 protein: CASRAQGLGNQPQHF
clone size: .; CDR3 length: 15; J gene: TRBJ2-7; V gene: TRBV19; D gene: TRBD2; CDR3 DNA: TGTGCCAGCCAGTACGGCGGGGGATCCTCCTACGAGCAGTACTTC; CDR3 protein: CASQYGGGSSYEQYF
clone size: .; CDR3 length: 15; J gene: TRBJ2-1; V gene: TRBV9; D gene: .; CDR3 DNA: TGTGCCAGCAGCGTAGGGACTAATCCAGGGAATGAGCAGTTCTTC; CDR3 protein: CASSVGTNPGNEQFF
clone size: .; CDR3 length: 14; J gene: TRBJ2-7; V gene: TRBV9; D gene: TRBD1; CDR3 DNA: TGTGCCAGCAGCGTAGGGGGACAGGGAACCGAGCAGTACTTC; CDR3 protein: CASSVGGQGTEQYF
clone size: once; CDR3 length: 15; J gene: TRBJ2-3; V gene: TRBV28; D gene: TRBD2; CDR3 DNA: TGTGCCAGCAGCTTGACTAGCGGGAGTTTTGATACGCAGTATTTT; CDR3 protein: CASSLTSGSFDTQYF
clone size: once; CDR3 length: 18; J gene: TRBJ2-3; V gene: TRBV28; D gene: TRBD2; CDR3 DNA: TGTGCCAGCAGTACGGGACTAGCGGGAGGAGGGAGCACAGATACGCAGTATTTT; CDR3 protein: CASSTGLAGGGSTDTQYF
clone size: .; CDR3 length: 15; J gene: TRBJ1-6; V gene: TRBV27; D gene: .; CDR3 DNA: TGTGCCAGCAGTTTTGCGGGGGGACGGCCTTCACCCCTCCACTTT; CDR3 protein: CASSFAGGRPSPLHF
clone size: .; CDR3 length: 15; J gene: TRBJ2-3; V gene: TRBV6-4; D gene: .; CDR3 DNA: TGTGCCAGCAGGTCCGGGAGATCTAGCACAGATACGCAGTATTTT; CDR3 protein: CASRSGRSSTDTQYF
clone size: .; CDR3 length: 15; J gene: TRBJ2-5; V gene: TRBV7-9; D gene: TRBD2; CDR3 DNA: TGTGCCAGCAGCGCCGGGACTAGCGGACAAGAGACCCAGTACTTC; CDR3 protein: CASSAGTSGQETQYF
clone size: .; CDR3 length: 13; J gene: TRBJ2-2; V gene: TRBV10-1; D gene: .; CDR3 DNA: TGCGCCAGCAGTGAAGGAGGTACCGGGGAGCTGTTTTTT; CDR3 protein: CASSEGGTGELFF